Sequencing of this T cell receptor beta chain was carried out in a study of Graves' ophthalmopathy and Graves' hyperthyroidism. Study background: Untreated patients at initial diagnosis provided peripheral blood.

Amplified material comprised TCR beta CDR3 regions derived from RNA transcripts. RT-PCR was first run with HTBI primers, then multiplex PCR in a second round. Using its own MiXCR run on the multiplex PCR reads, TCRdb lists one record per CDR3 protein. The sample yields fewer than 650,000 distinct CDR3 sequences, 22% seen once. This clonotype showed up just once. The germline V gene encodes CDR1 SNHLY and CDR2 FYNNEI. The CDR3 extends over 12 amino acids. V was clipped by 7 bases and J by 6 bases, with 12 bases between them. Sequenced sample: peripheral blood. This sequence originates from a woman aged 18-30 years with stable Graves' hyperthyroidism. Some clones in this sample may be carry-over from other donors' samples. The chain combines TRBV2 with TRBJ1-1, with a tentative D call TRBD1 (6 bases). The DNA of the CDR3 is TGTGCCAGCAACGAAGGACAGCCTGAAGCTTTCTTT. This gives the protein CASNEGQPEAFF.